A selection of T cell receptor beta chains follows, all from one sample in a study of blood T cell repertoires in COVID-19. Clones were read by immunoSEQ multiplex PCR, and TCRdb kept only the in-frame ones, dropping some. Among about 60,000 clones listed, around 88% were seen once. Material for sequencing was peripheral blood. These receptor sequences come from a human donor in a cohort sampled during active COVID-19. Each CDR3 is given with its conserved first and last residue. The D gene is left open where the match is weak. Only part of the rows carry a size: once, few, many, or a class if the clone is expanded.

size: .
J: TRBJ1-1
D: .
V: TRBV18
DNA: TGTGCCAGCTCAGGAGACAGTAAAATGAACACTGAAGCTTTCTTT
CDR3: CASSGDSKMNTEAFF

size: .
J: TRBJ2-1
D: TRBD2
V: TRBV5-1
DNA: TGCGCCAGCAGCTTAAGAGTAGCGGGATTTTCCAATGAGCAGTTCTTC
CDR3: CASSLRVAGFSNEQFF

size: .
J: TRBJ2-5
D: .
V: TRBV9
DNA: TGTGCCAGCAGCGTGGGGAGTCGACAAGAGACCCAGTACTTC
CDR3: CASSVGSRQETQYF

size: .
J: TRBJ2-2
D: TRBD1
V: TRBV2
DNA: TGTGCCAGCAGGCAGACAGGGGGAGGCACCGGGGAGCTGTTTTTT
CDR3: CASRQTGGGTGELFF

size: .
J: TRBJ1-4
D: TRBD1
V: TRBV19
DNA: TGTGCCAGTAGTAGGGACAGGGCAACTAATGAAAAACTGTTTTTT
CDR3: CASSRDRATNEKLFF

size: .
J: TRBJ2-7
D: TRBD2
V: TRBV5-1
DNA: TGCGCCAGCAGCCGGGACTATCCCTACGAGCAGTACTTC
CDR3: CASSRDYPYEQYF

size: many
J: TRBJ2-7
D: .
V: TRBV19
DNA: TGTGCCAGTAGTATAGGGGCAGGAACCTACGAGCAGTACTTC
CDR3: CASSIGAGTYEQYF

size: .
J: TRBJ1-5
D: TRBD1
V: TRBV2
DNA: TGTGCCAGCAGGGGACAGGGCGGTCAGCCCCAGCATTTT
CDR3: CASRGQGGQPQHF

size: .
J: TRBJ2-1
D: TRBD2
V: TRBV12-3/TRBV12-4
DNA: TGTGCCAGCAGTTTTCTGGGGGGGGGTGAGCAGTTCTTC
CDR3: CASSFLGGGEQFF

size: .
J: TRBJ2-7
D: TRBD1
V: TRBV6-5
DNA: TGTGCCATCGTAGGGACAGCGTTAAACGAGCAGTACTTC
CDR3: CAIVGTALNEQYF

size: few
J: TRBJ1-6
D: .
V: TRBV30
DNA: TGTGCCTGGAGTGACCCCCCCAGACCCCTCCACTTT
CDR3: CAWSDPPRPLHF

size: once
J: TRBJ2-7
D: TRBD2
V: TRBV4-2
DNA: TGTGCCAGCAGCCAGAGGACTAGCGACTACGAGCAGTACTTC
CDR3: CASSQRTSDYEQYF

size: once
J: TRBJ2-1
D: TRBD2
V: TRBV23-1
DNA: TGCGCCATTACTAGCGGGGGCGCCCTTTATGAGCAGTTCTTC
CDR3: CAITSGGALYEQFF

size: .
J: TRBJ2-7
D: .
V: TRBV9
DNA: TGTGCCAGCAGCGTAACAGGGACCGAGCAGTACTTC
CDR3: CASSVTGTEQYF

size: .
J: TRBJ1-2
D: .
V: TRBV12-5
DNA: TGTGCTAGTGGGGCCGGGTCCTACTATGGCTACACCTTC
CDR3: CASGAGSYYGYTF

size: .
J: TRBJ1-3
D: .
V: TRBV25-1
DNA: TGTGCCAGCAGTCCACCCAGCGGGAACTCTGGAAACACCATATATTTT
CDR3: CASSPPSGNSGNTIYF

size: once
J: TRBJ2-1
D: TRBD2
V: TRBV5-5
DNA: TGTGCCAGCAGCTGGACACTAGCGCGCAGCTCCTACAATGAGCAGTTCTTC
CDR3: CASSWTLARSSYNEQFF

size: .
J: TRBJ1-6
D: TRBD1
V: TRBV5-1
DNA: TGCGCCAGCAGCTTGGGCGGGACAGGGGGTAATTCACCCCTCCACTTT
CDR3: CASSLGGTGGNSPLHF

size: .
J: TRBJ2-5
D: .
V: TRBV10-3
DNA: TGTGCCAGCCGTCGGGGGATGGAACGAGAGACCCAGTACTTC
CDR3: CASRRGMERETQYF

size: .
J: TRBJ2-1
D: .
V: TRBV18
DNA: TGTGCCAGCTCACCAAACCATGAGGATGAGCAGTTCTTC
CDR3: CASSPNHEDEQFF

size: .
J: TRBJ1-1
D: TRBD1
V: TRBV3-1/TRBV3-2
DNA: TGTGCCAGCAGCCACCTGACAGGGGGCACTGAAGCTTTCTTT
CDR3: CASSHLTGGTEAFF

size: .
J: TRBJ2-7
D: TRBD1
V: TRBV7-9
DNA: TGTGCCAGCAGCTTCGGGACAGTCTCCTACGAGCAGTACTTC
CDR3: CASSFGTVSYEQYF

size: .
J: TRBJ2-7
D: TRBD2
V: TRBV11-2
DNA: TGTGCCAGCAGCTCTGTGGCTAGCGGCTCCTACGAGCAGTACTTC
CDR3: CASSSVASGSYEQYF

size: .
J: TRBJ1-2
D: TRBD1
V: TRBV30
DNA: TGTGCCTGGAATACGGGACAGGGCAGCTATGGCTACACCTTC
CDR3: CAWNTGQGSYGYTF

size: .
J: TRBJ2-7
D: .
V: TRBV24-1
DNA: TGTGCCACCATCCGGGGTATCCGCGCGGAGCAGTACTTC
CDR3: CATIRGIRAEQYF

size: .
J: TRBJ2-1
D: TRBD1
V: TRBV5-1
DNA: TGCGCCAGCAGCGTGACTGACAGGGAGAACAATGAGCAGTTCTTC
CDR3: CASSVTDRENNEQFF

size: .
J: TRBJ1-1
D: TRBD1
V: TRBV19
DNA: TGTGCCAGTCAAGGGGGCCAAAGGACAGCTGAAGCTTTCTTT
CDR3: CASQGGQRTAEAFF

size: .
J: TRBJ2-7
D: TRBD1
V: TRBV11-2
DNA: TGTGCCAGCAGCCCCCGGGACAGGGGGGGCTACGAGCAGTACTTC
CDR3: CASSPRDRGGYEQYF

size: .
J: TRBJ2-7
D: TRBD2
V: TRBV7-9
DNA: TGTGCCAGCAGCGCCTACGGGACTAGCGGGAGAGGGAACGAGCAGTACTTC
CDR3: CASSAYGTSGRGNEQYF

size: .
J: TRBJ2-3
D: .
V: TRBV5-1
DNA: TGCGCCAGCAGCTTGGGAGTTGGGGGCTGGGGTACAGATACGCAGTATTTT
CDR3: CASSLGVGGWGTDTQYF

size: .
J: TRBJ1-2
D: .
V: TRBV12-3/TRBV12-4
DNA: TGTGCCAGCAGTTTAGGGGGCAGCTATGGCTACACCTTC
CDR3: CASSLGGSYGYTF

size: .
J: TRBJ2-7
D: .
V: TRBV10-3
DNA: TGTGCCATCAGTTCCGGGGGAAGTTGGCACGAGCAGTACTTC
CDR3: CAISSGGSWHEQYF

size: few
J: TRBJ2-5
D: TRBD2
V: TRBV7-2
DNA: TGTGCCAGCAGCTTAGAGGGGACTAGACCCCAGTACTTC
CDR3: CASSLEGTRPQYF

size: .
J: TRBJ2-7
D: TRBD1
V: TRBV10-3
DNA: TGTGCCACCAAACTGACAGGGGAAGGAAACGAGCAGTACTTC
CDR3: CATKLTGEGNEQYF

size: few
J: TRBJ1-3
D: .
V: TRBV12-5
DNA: TGTGCTAGTGGTTTGATTAGCTCTGGAAACACCATATATTTT
CDR3: CASGLISSGNTIYF

size: .
J: TRBJ1-2
D: TRBD1
V: TRBV9
DNA: TGTGCCAGCAGCGCGGGACAGGGGAGGGATGGCTACACCTTC
CDR3: CASSAGQGRDGYTF

size: .
J: TRBJ1-1
D: .
V: TRBV11-2
DNA: TGTGCCAGCAGCCCATCAAGTGGGGGGGTGAACACTGAAGCTTTCTTT
CDR3: CASSPSSGGVNTEAFF

size: .
J: TRBJ2-3
D: TRBD2
V: TRBV27
DNA: TGTGCCAGCAAAACGCCGGGACTAGATGTGTATACGCAGTATTTT
CDR3: CASKTPGLDVYTQYF

size: .
J: TRBJ2-3
D: TRBD2
V: TRBV9
DNA: TGTGCCAGCAGCGTAGAAAGCGGGGGGCTGTATACGCAGTATTTT
CDR3: CASSVESGGLYTQYF

size: once
J: TRBJ2-1
D: TRBD2
V: TRBV10-3
DNA: TGTGCCATCAGTGACGCGGGAGGGCCCTTAATGGAGCAGTTCTTC
CDR3: CAISDAGGPLMEQFF

size: .
J: TRBJ1-5
D: TRBD1
V: TRBV7-2
DNA: TGTGCCAGCAGCTACAGGGGAGGCAATCAGCCCCAGCATTTT
CDR3: CASSYRGGNQPQHF

size: .
J: TRBJ2-2
D: .
V: TRBV5-1
DNA: TGCGCCAGCAGCTTGATCGGGACGAACACCGGGGAGCTGTTTTTT
CDR3: CASSLIGTNTGELFF

size: .
J: TRBJ2-7
D: TRBD1
V: TRBV3-1/TRBV3-2
DNA: TGTGCCAGCAGCCAAAACAGGGGGCTCGGGGAGCAGTACTTC
CDR3: CASSQNRGLGEQYF

size: .
J: TRBJ1-2
D: .
V: TRBV6-5
DNA: TGTGCCAGCAGAAGAGCCTATAACTATGGCTACACCTTC
CDR3: CASRRAYNYGYTF

size: .
J: TRBJ2-1
D: .
V: TRBV5-5
DNA: TGTGCCAGCAGCTTGGCTCAGGGATACAATGAGCAGTTCTTC
CDR3: CASSLAQGYNEQFF

size: .
J: TRBJ1-3
D: .
V: TRBV5-6
DNA: TGTGCCAGCAGCGGGAGGGCACGAAACACCATATATTTT
CDR3: CASSGRARNTIYF

size: few
J: TRBJ2-3
D: TRBD1
V: TRBV5-1
DNA: TGCGCCAGCAGCTTGGGATTGTTAGGGGGCGATACGCAGTATTTT
CDR3: CASSLGLLGGDTQYF